This record looks at one T cell receptor beta chain sequence and its context. Its matching antigen is unknown. Trimming took 0 bases from V and 0 from J, leaving 16 bases between them. The CDR3 has 18 amino acids. From germline, CDR1 is SGHNT and CDR2 YYREEE (reference sequence). Both 60 Vbeta primers and 13 Jbeta primers went into the PCR. The method was immunoSEQ multiplex PCR; TCRdb's version includes in-frame clones alone and lacks a portion of them. The table lists roughly 190,000 clones, 79% of them singletons. The data derive from a study of cytomegalovirus exposure and HLA in healthy donors. Study-level results: Certain indistinguishable V segments, among them TRBV6-2 and TRBV6-3, were excluded.

The genes are TRBV5-4 and TRBJ2-1, with D uncertain. The specimen sequenced was PBMCs. The receptor comes from a girl aged 5-17 years in good health and CMV-seropositive. The CDR3 region has the DNA TGTGCCAGCAGCTTGGGGGCGCGAACACCAAGCTCCTACAATGAGCAGTTCTTC. As protein: CASSLGARTPSSYNEQFF.